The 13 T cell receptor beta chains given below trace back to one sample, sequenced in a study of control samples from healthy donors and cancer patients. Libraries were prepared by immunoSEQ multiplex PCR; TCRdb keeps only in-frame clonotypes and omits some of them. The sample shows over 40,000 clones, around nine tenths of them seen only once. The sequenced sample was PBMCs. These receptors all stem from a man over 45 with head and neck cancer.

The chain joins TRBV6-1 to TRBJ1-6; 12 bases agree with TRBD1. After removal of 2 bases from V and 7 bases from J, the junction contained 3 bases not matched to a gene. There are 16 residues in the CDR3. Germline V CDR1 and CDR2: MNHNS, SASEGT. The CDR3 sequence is CASSEIGTGGNSPLHF. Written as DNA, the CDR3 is TGTGCCAGCAGTGAAATTGGGACAGGGGGCAATTCACCCCTCCACTTT.

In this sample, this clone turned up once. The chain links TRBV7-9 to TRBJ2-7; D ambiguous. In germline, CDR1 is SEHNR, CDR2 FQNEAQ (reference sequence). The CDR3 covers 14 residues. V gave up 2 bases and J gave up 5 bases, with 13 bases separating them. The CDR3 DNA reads TGTGCCAGCAGCTTATCAGGTCGAACCGACGAGCAGTACTTC. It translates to CASSLSGRTDEQYF.

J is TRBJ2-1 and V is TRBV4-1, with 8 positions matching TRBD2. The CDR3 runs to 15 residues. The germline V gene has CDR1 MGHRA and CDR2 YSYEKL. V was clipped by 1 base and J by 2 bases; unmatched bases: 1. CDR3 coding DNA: TGCGCCAGCAGCCAAGTACTAGCGGCCTACAATGAGCAGTTCTTC. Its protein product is CASSQVLAAYNEQFF.

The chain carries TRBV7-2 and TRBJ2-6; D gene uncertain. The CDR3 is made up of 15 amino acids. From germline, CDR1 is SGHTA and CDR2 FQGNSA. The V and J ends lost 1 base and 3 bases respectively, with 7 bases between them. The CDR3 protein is CASSLGAGGANVLTF. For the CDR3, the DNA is TGTGCCAGCAGCTTAGGGGCAGGTGGGGCCAACGTCCTGACTTTC.

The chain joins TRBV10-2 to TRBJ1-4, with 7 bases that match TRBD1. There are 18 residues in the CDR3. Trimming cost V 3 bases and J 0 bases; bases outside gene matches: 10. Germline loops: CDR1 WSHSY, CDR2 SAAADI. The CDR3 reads CASSEARGGPATNEKLFF. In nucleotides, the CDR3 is TGCGCCAGCAGTGAAGCCAGGGGGGGTCCTGCAACTAATGAAAAACTGTTTTTT.

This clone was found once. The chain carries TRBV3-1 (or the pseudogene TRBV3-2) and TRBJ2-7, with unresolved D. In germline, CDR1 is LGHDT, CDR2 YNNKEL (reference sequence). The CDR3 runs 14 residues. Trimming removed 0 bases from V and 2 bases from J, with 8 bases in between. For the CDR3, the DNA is TGTGCCAGCAGCCAAGACTTGGCTACCTACGAGCAGTACTTC. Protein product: CASSQDLATYEQYF.

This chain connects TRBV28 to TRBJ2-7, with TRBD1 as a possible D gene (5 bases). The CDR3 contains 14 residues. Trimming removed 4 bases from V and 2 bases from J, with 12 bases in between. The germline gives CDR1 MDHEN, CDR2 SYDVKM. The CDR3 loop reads CASSSIDSPYEQYF. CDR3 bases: TGTGCCAGCAGTTCCATCGACAGCCCCTACGAGCAGTACTTC.

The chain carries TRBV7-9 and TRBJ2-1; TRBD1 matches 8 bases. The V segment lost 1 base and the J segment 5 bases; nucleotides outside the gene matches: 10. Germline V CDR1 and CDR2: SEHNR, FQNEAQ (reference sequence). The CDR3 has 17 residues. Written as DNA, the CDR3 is TGTGCCAGCAGCTTAGTCAGGGGGCGCGGTGTCCACAATGAGCAGTTCTTC. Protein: CASSLVRGRGVHNEQFF.

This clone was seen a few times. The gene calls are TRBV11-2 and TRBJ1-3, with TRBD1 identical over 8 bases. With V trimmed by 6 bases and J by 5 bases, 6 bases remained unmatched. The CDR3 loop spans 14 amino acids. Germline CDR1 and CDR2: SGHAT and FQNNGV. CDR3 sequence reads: CASRRTGRRNTIYF. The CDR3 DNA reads TGTGCCAGCAGGCGGACAGGGCGGCGAAACACCATATATTTT.

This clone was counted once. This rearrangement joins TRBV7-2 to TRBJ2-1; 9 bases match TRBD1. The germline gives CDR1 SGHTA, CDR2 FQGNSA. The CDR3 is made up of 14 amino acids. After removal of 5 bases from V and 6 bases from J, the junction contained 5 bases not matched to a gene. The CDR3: CASSTQGAGNEQFF. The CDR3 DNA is TGTGCCAGCAGCACACAGGGGGCTGGCAATGAGCAGTTCTTC.

In DNA, the CDR3 is TGCGCCAGCAGCCCCCGGACTAGCGGACTCACAGATACGCAGTATTTT. This codes for CASSPRTSGLTDTQYF. The chain carries TRBV5-1 and TRBJ2-3; 10 positions match TRBD2. CDR1 is SGHRS and CDR2 is YFSETQ in the germline V gene. CDR3 length equals 16 residues. After removal of 4 bases from V and 2 bases from J, the junction contained 7 bases not matched to a gene.

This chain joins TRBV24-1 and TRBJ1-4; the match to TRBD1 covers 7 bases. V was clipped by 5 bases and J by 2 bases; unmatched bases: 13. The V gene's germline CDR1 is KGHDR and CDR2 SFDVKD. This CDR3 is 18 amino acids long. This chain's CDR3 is CATSAPGRTGDTNEKLFF. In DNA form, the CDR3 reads TGTGCCACCAGTGCCCCCGGGCGTACAGGGGACACTAATGAAAAACTGTTTTTT.

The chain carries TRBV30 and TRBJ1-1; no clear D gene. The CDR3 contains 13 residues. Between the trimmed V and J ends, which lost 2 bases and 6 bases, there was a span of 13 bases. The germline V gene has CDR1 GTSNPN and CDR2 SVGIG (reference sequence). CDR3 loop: CAWSIERAPEAFF. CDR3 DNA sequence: TGTGCCTGGAGTATAGAGAGGGCTCCTGAAGCTTTCTTT.